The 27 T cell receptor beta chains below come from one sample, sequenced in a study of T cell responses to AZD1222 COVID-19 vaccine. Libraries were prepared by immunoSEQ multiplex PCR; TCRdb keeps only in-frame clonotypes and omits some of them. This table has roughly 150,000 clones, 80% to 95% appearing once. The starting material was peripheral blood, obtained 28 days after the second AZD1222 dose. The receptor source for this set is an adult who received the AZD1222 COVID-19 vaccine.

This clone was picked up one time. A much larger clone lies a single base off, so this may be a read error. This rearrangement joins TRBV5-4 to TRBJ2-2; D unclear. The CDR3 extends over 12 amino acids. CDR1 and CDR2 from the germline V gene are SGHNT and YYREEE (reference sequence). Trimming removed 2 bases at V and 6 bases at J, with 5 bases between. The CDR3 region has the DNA TGTGCCAGCAGCTTAGTGGCCGGGGAGCTGTTTTTT. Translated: CASSLVAGELFF.

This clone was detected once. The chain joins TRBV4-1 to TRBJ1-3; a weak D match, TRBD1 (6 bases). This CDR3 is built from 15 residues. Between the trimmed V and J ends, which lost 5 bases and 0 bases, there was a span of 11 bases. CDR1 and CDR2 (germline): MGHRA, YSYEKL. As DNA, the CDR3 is TGCGCCAGCAGCTCCCGGACAGACTCTGGAAACACCATATATTTT. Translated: CASSSRTDSGNTIYF.

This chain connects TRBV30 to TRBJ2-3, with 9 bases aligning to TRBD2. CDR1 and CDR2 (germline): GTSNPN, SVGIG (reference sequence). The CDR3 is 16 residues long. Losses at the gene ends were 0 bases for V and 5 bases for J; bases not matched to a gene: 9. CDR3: CAWSVRAGGDGDTQYF. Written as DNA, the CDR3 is TGTGCCTGGAGTGTACGAGCGGGAGGTGACGGAGATACGCAGTATTTT. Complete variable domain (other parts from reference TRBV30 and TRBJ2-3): SQTIHQWPATLVQPVGSPLSLECTVEGTSNPNLYWYRQAAGRGLQLLFYSVGIGQISSEVPQNLSASRPQDRQFILSSKKLLLSDSGFYLCAWSVRAGGDGDTQYFGPGTRLTVL.

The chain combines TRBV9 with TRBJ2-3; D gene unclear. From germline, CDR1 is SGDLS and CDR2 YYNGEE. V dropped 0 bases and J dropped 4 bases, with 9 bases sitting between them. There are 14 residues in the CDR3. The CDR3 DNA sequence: TGTGCCAGCAGCGTAGGTAGAGACTCAGATACGCAGTATTTT. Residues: CASSVGRDSDTQYF.

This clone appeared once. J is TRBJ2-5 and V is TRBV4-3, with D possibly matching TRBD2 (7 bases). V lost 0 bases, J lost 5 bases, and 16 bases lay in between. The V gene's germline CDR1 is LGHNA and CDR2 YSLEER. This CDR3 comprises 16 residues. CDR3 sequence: CASSQDITGGGETQYF. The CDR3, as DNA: TGCGCCAGCAGCCAAGATATCACGGGGGGCGGGGAGACCCAGTACTTC.

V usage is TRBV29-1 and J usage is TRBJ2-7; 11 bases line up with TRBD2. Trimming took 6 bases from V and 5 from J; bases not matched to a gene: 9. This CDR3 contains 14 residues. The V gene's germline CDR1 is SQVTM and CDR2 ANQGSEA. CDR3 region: CSVLAGGRGDEQYF. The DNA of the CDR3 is TGCAGCGTCCTAGCGGGAGGCCGGGGGGACGAGCAGTACTTC.

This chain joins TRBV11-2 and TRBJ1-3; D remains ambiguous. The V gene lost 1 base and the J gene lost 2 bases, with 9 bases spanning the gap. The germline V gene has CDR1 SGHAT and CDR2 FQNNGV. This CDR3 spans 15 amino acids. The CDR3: CASSLGAPTGNTIYF. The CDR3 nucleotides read TGTGCCAGCAGCTTAGGGGCGCCGACTGGAAACACCATATATTTT. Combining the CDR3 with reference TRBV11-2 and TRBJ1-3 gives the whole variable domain EAGVAQSPRYKIIEKRQSVAFWCNPISGHATLYWYQQILGQGPKLLIQFQNNGVVDDSQLPKDRFSAERLKGVDSTLKIQPAKLEDSAVYLCASSLGAPTGNTIYFGEGSWLTVV.

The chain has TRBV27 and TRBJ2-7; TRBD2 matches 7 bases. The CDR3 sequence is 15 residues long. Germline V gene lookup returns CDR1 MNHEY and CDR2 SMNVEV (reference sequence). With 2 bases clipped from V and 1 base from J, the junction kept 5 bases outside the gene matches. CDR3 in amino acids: CASSLVGLRSYEQYF. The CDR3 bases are TGTGCCAGCAGTTTAGTGGGACTAAGATCCTACGAGCAGTACTTC.

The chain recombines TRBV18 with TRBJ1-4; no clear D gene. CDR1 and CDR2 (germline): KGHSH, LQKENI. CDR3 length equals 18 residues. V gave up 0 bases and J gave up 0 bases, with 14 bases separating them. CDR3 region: CASSPPADGVATNEKLFF. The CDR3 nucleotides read TGTGCCAGCTCACCACCGGCGGACGGAGTTGCAACTAATGAAAAACTGTTTTTT.

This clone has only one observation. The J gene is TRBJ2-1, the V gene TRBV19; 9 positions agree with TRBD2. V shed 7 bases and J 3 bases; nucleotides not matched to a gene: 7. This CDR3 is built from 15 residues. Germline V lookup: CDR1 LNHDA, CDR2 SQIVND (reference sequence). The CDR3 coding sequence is TGTGCCAGTACTCATAGCGGGAGCTTCTACAATGAGCAGTTCTTC. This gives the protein CASTHSGSFYNEQFF.

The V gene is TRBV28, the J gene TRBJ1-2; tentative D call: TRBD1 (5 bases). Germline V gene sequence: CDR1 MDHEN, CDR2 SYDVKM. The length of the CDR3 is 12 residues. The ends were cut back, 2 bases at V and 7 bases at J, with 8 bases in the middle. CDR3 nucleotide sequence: TGTGCCAGCAGTTTAGGGGGTTCTGGCTACACCTTC. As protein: CASSLGGSGYTF.

CDR3 in amino acids: CASSYWEGSSEAFF. CDR3 DNA sequence: TGTGCCAGCAGTTACTGGGAAGGGTCTAGTGAAGCTTTCTTT. The chain has TRBV6-2 or TRBV6-3 and TRBJ1-1; D call uncertain. The germline V gene has CDR1 MNHEY and CDR2 SVGEGT. The CDR3 is 14 residues long. Trimming removed 1 base from V and 7 bases from J, with 13 bases in between.

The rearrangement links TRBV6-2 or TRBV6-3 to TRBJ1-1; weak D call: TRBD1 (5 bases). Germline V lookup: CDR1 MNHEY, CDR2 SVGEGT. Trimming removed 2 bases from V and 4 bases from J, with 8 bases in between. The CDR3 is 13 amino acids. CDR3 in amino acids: CASSYQTVTEAFF. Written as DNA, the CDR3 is TGTGCCAGCAGTTACCAGACAGTCACTGAAGCTTTCTTT.

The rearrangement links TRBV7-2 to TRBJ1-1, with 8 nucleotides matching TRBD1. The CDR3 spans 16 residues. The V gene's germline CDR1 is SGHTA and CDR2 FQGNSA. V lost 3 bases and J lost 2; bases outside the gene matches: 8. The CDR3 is CASSFEGQGSNTEAFF. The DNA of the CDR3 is TGTGCCAGCAGCTTTGAAGGACAGGGATCCAACACTGAAGCTTTCTTT.

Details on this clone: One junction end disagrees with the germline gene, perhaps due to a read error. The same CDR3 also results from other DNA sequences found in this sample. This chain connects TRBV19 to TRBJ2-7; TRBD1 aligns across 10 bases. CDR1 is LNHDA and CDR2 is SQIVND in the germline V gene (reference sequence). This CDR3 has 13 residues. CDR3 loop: CASSLDRGHEQYF. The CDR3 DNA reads TGTGCCAGTAGTCTTGACAGGGGGCACGAACAGTACTTC. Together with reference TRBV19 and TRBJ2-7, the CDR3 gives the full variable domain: DGGITQSPKYLFRKEGQNVTLSCEQNLNHDAMYWYRQDPGQGLRLIYYSQIVNDFQKGDIAEGYSVSREKKESFPLTVTSAQKNPTAFYLCASSLDRGHEQYFGPGTRLTVT.

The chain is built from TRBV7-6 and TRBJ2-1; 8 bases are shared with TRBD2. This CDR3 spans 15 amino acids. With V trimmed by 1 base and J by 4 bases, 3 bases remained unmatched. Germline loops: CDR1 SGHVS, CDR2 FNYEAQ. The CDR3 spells CASSLGAGGYNEQFF. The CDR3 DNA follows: TGTGCCAGCAGCTTAGGGGCGGGAGGTTACAATGAGCAGTTCTTC.

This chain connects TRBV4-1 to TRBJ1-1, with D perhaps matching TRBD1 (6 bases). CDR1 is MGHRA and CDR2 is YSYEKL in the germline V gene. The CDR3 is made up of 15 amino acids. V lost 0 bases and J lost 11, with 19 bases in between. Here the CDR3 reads CASSQEVGVKGDAFF. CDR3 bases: TGCGCCAGCAGCCAAGAGGTAGGAGTCAAGGGGGATGCTTTCTTT.

CDR3 in DNA: TGTGCCAGCAGCACTACCGGACTAGCGCGGACCGGGGAGCTGTTTTTT. This translates into CASSTTGLARTGELFF. The genes are TRBV11-2 and TRBJ2-2; 9 positions match TRBD2. V trimming: 5 bases; J trimming: 5 bases; junction bases outside the gene matches: 9. Per germline, CDR1 SGHAT and CDR2 FQNNGV. CDR3 length: 16 residues.

CDR3 region: CASSDPGASGGANNEQFF. In DNA form, the CDR3 reads TGTGCCAGCAGCGATCCCGGGGCTAGCGGGGGGGCCAACAATGAGCAGTTCTTC. The chain links TRBV7-2 to TRBJ2-1; TRBD2 aligns across 12 bases. The CDR3 totals 18 residues. Germline V lookup: CDR1 SGHTA, CDR2 FQGNSA. V shed 5 bases and J 5 bases; nucleotides not matched to a gene: 13.

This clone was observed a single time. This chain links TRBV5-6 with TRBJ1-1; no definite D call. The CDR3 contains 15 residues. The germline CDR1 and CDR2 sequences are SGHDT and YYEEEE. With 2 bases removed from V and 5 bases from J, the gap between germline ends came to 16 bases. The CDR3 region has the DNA TGTGCCAGCAGCTTCGTTGGGGTGAGGGAAACTGAAGCTTTCTTT. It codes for CASSFVGVRETEAFF.

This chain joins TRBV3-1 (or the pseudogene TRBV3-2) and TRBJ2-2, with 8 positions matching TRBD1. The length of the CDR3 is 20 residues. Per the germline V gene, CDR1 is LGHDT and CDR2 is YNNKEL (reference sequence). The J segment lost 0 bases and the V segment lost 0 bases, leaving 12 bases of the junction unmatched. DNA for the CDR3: TGTGCCAGCAGCCAAGATTACGGGGCAGGGGGCTTTGCGAACACCGGGGAGCTGTTTTTT. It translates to CASSQDYGAGGFANTGELFF.

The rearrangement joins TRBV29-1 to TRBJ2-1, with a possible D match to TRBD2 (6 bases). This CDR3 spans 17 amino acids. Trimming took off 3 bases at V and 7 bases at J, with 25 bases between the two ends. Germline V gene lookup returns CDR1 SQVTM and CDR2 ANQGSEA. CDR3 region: CSVEVLFGTEKWNEQFF. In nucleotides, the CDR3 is TGCAGCGTTGAGGTTCTTTTTGGGACTGAAAAATGGAATGAGCAGTTCTTC.

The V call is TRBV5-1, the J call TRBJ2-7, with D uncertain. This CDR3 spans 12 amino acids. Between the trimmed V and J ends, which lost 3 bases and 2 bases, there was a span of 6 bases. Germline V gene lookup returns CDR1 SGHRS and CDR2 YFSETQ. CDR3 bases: TGCGCCAGCAGCTCTCGAACCTACGAGCAGTACTTC. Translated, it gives CASSSRTYEQYF.

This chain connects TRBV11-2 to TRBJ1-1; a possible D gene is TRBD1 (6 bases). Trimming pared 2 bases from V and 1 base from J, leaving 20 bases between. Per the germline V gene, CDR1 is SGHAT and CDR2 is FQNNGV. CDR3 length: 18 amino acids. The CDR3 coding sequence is TGTGCCAGCAGCTTATGGGTTCTTCAGGGGCGTAAGAACACTGAAGCTTTCTTT. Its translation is CASSLWVLQGRKNTEAFF.

The CDR3 spells CATSGSYNEQFF. CDR3 DNA sequence: TGTGCCACGTCTGGCTCCTACAATGAGCAGTTCTTC. V usage is TRBV2 and J usage is TRBJ2-1, with unresolved D. The V gene's germline CDR1 is SNHLY and CDR2 FYNNEI. The CDR3 length is 12 residues. Trimming removed 10 bases from V and 0 bases from J, with 7 bases in between.

Here the CDR3 reads CAISSGTGFGYTF. As DNA, the CDR3 is TGCGCCATCTCCTCTGGGACAGGGTTTGGCTACACCTTC. J is TRBJ1-2 and V is TRBV10-2, with 9 bases fitting TRBD1. The CDR3 has 13 amino acids. Germline V gene lookup returns CDR1 WSHSY and CDR2 SAAADI. V lost 10 bases, J lost 7 bases, and 10 bases stayed unmatched.

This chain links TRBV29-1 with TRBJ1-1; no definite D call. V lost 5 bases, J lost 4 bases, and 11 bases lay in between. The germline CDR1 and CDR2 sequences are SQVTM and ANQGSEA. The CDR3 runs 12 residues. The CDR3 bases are TGCAGCGTTAATTGGTCGGGCACTGAAGCTTTCTTT. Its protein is CSVNWSGTEAFF.